What follows are 11 T cell receptor beta chains derived from one specimen sequenced in a study of regulatory T cells in long-lasting Graves disease. Time point described: persistent/refractory GD, antithyroid drugs over 5 years with positive TRAb. Construction of the TCR library relied on RNA isolated from PBMCs. Sequencing libraries for TCR beta were prepared with iRepertoire HTBI primers and Arm-PCR of CDR3 regions. TCRdb reprocessed the multiplex PCR reads via MiXCR and lists one record per CDR3 protein. The sample lists hundreds of thousands of distinct CDR3 sequences; under 25% were seen once. The material was peripheral blood mononuclear cells (PBMCs), obtained when the disease was refractory, from a patient treated with antithyroid drugs. The receptor set was obtained from a female donor with Graves disease.

This clonotype was seen ten or more times. The J gene is TRBJ2-7, the V gene TRBV28; D call uncertain. The ends were cut back, 2 bases at V and 1 base at J, with 6 bases in the middle. There are 13 residues in the CDR3. The germline V gene has CDR1 MDHEN and CDR2 SYDVKM. The CDR3 coding sequence is TGTGCCAGCAGTTTAAGCGTATCCTACGAGCAGTACTTC. It is translated as CASSLSVSYEQYF.

This clonotype was counted only a few times. V and J are TRBV12-3 or TRBV12-4 and TRBJ2-7; 8 bases align to TRBD1. The CDR3 extends over 16 amino acids. V lost 3 bases to trimming and J lost 6 bases; unmatched junction nucleotides: 13. The CDR3 sequence: CASSFYGGQGLAEQYF. The DNA of the CDR3 is TGTGCCAGCAGTTTCTACGGAGGACAGGGATTGGCCGAGCAGTACTTC.

Regarding this clonotype: Possible read error: a much larger clone is one base away. The chain links TRBV27 to TRBJ1-2, with D perhaps matching TRBD1 (5 bases). CDR1 MNHEY and CDR2 SMNVEV come from the germline V gene (reference sequence). The CDR3 is 15 residues long. CDR3 amino acids: CVSSLKGAALYGYTF. The CDR3 nucleotides read TGTGTCAGCAGTTTAAAAGGGGCCGCCCTCTATGGCTACACCTTC.

This clonotype was observed many times. The rearrangement uses TRBV2 and TRBJ2-7, with 13 bases that match TRBD2. The junction had 1 base not matched to a gene; V was cut back by 5 bases and J by 0 bases. Germline V gives CDR1 SNHLY, CDR2 FYNNEI. CDR3 length: 15 residues. The CDR3 DNA is TGTGCCAGCAGTTGGACTAGCGGGAGCTCCTACGAGCAGTACTTC. It encodes CASSWTSGSSYEQYF.

The table lists this clonotype with a few counts. The gene calls are TRBV6-2 or TRBV6-3 and TRBJ2-2, with TRBD2 matching over 7 bases. V shed 0 bases and J 8 bases; nucleotides not matched to a gene: 6. CDR1 and CDR2 from the germline V gene are MNHEY and SVGEGT. This CDR3 contains 15 residues. This CDR3 reads CASSYSWGGSGELFF. The CDR3 DNA follows: TGTGCCAGCAGTTACTCGTGGGGGGGATCGGGGGAGCTGTTTTTT.

A note on this clonotype: This sequence may be a read error, since a much larger clone differs from it by one base. J is TRBJ2-7 and V is TRBV6-5; a weak D match, TRBD2 (6 bases). V was clipped by 2 bases and J by 0 bases, with 17 bases between them. The germline CDR1 and CDR2 sequences are MNHEY and SVGAGI. The CDR3 totals 17 residues. The CDR3 sequence is CASSYPSTSRYSYEQYF. The CDR3 DNA sequence: TGTGCCAGCAGTTACCCCTCAACTAGCAGGTACTCCTACGAGCAGTACTTC.

This clonotype was seen at least ten times. V gene TRBV6-2 or TRBV6-3 combines with J gene TRBJ1-2; D gene ambiguous. Trimming removed 4 bases at V and 8 bases at J, with 32 bases between. This CDR3 has 19 residues. Germline assignment: CDR1 MNHEY and CDR2 SVGEGT. CDR3 region: CASSSPRANSVNFYVGYTF. As DNA, the CDR3 is TGTGCCAGCAGTTCCCCTCGAGCGAACAGTGTCAATTTCTATGTGGGCTACACCTTC.

The chain joins TRBV19 to TRBJ1-3; D is unresolved. The CDR3 is made up of 15 amino acids. V was trimmed by 3 bases and J by 0 bases, leaving 9 bases between them. Germline CDR1 and CDR2: LNHDA and SQIVND (reference sequence). CDR3 bases: TGTGCCAGTAGTATCTCAGCGTACTCTGGAAACACCATATATTTT. It is translated as CASSISAYSGNTIYF.

This clonotype occurred a few times. This chain connects TRBV12-3 or TRBV12-4 to TRBJ2-7, with TRBD2 as a possible D gene (5 bases). Trimming removed 6 bases at V and 4 bases at J, with 16 bases between. This CDR3 has 14 amino acids. CDR3 in amino acids: CASRLSGSLYEQYF. CDR3 bases: TGTGCCAGCAGGCTGTCGGGGTCACTATACGAGCAGTACTTC.

The chain employs TRBV19 and TRBJ1-5; no clear D gene. The V end was cut by 2 bases, the J end by 9 bases, with 11 bases between. The CDR3 runs to 13 residues. Germline CDR1 reads LNHDA; CDR2 reads SQIVND (reference sequence). CDR3 nucleotide sequence: TGTGCCAGTAGTATAAGTACAGCTGCGCCCCAGCATTTT. Its translation: CASSISTAAPQHF. Together with reference TRBV19 and TRBJ1-5, the CDR3 gives the full variable domain: DGGITQSPKYLFRKEGQNVTLSCEQNLNHDAMYWYRQDPGQGLRLIYYSQIVNDFQKGDIAEGYSVSREKKESFPLTVTSAQKNPTAFYLCASSISTAAPQHFGDGTRLSIL.

This clonotype was counted at least ten times. The V call is TRBV11-2, the J call TRBJ2-7, with unresolved D. The CDR3 runs to 12 residues. Germline loops: CDR1 SGHAT, CDR2 FQNNGV. V lost 7 bases, J lost 5 bases, and 12 bases lay in between. CDR3 sequence: CASTHQGNEQYF. The CDR3 bases are TGTGCCAGCACCCATCAAGGTAACGAGCAGTACTTC. The full variable domain, with the rest looked up from reference TRBV11-2 and TRBJ2-7, is EAGVAQSPRYKIIEKRQSVAFWCNPISGHATLYWYQQILGQGPKLLIQFQNNGVVDDSQLPKDRFSAERLKGVDSTLKIQPAKLEDSAVYLCASTHQGNEQYFGPGTRLTVT.